Following are 14 T cell receptor beta chains from one sample sequenced in a study of radiation and T cells in renal cell carcinoma. Data came from immunoSEQ multiplex PCR; TCRdb stores just in-frame clones and leaves some out. The repertoire consists of 6,000 to 8,000 clones, with less than 70% occurring once and the leading ten covering around 40%. The treatment here: treatment-naive control, cytoreductive nephrectomy. This specimen was tumor tissue, taken from a patient whose treatment was nephrectomy without radiotherapy. The receptors shown here come from a woman in her seventies with renal cell carcinoma.

Only a few counts were recorded for this clone. This chain joins TRBV10-2 and TRBJ2-4; D is unresolved. Germline CDR1 is WSHSY and CDR2 is SAAADI. This CDR3 region has 12 residues. V shed 2 bases and J shed 12 bases, with 11 bases lying between them. The CDR3 protein is CASSEQRADQYF. CDR3 DNA sequence: TGCGCCAGCAGTGAGCAACGGGCCGATCAGTACTTC.

This clone occurred a few times. The chain combines TRBV2 with TRBJ1-2; a possible D gene is TRBD1 (6 bases). Per germline, CDR1 SNHLY and CDR2 FYNNEI. Trimming took 3 bases from V and 8 from J, leaving 19 bases between them. The CDR3 sequence is 15 residues long. The CDR3 reads CASSDSLQGAGGYTF. The CDR3 DNA is TGTGCCAGCAGTGATTCCCTACAGGGAGCCGGGGGCTACACCTTC.

The V gene is TRBV7-2, the J gene TRBJ2-1; 9 bases are a match to TRBD2. With 1 base clipped from V and 4 bases from J, the junction kept 5 bases outside the gene matches. CDR3 size: 16 residues. Germline-derived CDR1 and CDR2 are SGHTA and FQGNSA. The CDR3 sequence is CASSLGLAGIYNEQFF. The CDR3 DNA sequence: TGTGCCAGCAGCTTAGGTCTAGCGGGGATATACAATGAGCAGTTCTTC. The full variable domain, rest sourced from reference TRBV7-2 and TRBJ2-1, is GAGVSQSPSNKVTEKGKDVELRCDPISGHTALYWYRQSLGQGLEFLIYFQGNSAPDKSGLPSDRFSAERTGGSVSTLTIQRTQQEDSAVYLCASSLGLAGIYNEQFFGPGTRLTVL.

This clone has only a few counts. This chain joins TRBV6-6 and TRBJ2-1, with D possibly TRBD2 on 7 matching bases. V lost 5 bases to trimming and J lost 1 base, with 15 bases between them. The CDR3 contains 16 residues. In germline, CDR1 is MNHNY, CDR2 SVGAGI (reference sequence). CDR3 region: CASSKGGAGSYNEQFF. The CDR3 DNA is TGTGCCAGCAGTAAGGGGGGGGCAGGGTCCTACAATGAGCAGTTCTTC.

This clone is medium-sized by share. The chain combines TRBV6-1 with TRBJ2-1; D is unresolved. V was shortened by 6 bases and J by 1 base, with 10 bases between the two germline ends. Per the germline V gene, CDR1 is MNHNS and CDR2 is SASEGT. The CDR3 loop spans 14 amino acids. CDR3 protein: CASSRQGSYNEQFF. The CDR3 DNA is TGTGCCAGCAGCCGACAAGGGTCCTACAATGAGCAGTTCTTC.

The V call is TRBV2, the J call TRBJ1-5, with D hard to call. The ends were cut back, 6 bases at V and 0 bases at J, with 9 bases in the middle. Germline loops: CDR1 SNHLY, CDR2 FYNNEI. This CDR3 is 14 amino acids long. The CDR3 DNA sequence: TGTGCCAGCAGCCCCAATTATAGCAATCAGCCCCAGCATTTT. Translation gives CASSPNYSNQPQHF.

In DNA, the CDR3 is TGTGCCAGCAGTCCCGTAGCGGGGGGGCCCCCAGATACGCAGTATTTT. Translated: CASSPVAGGPPDTQYF. The rearrangement links TRBV27 to TRBJ2-3; 11 bases are a match to TRBD2. The V gene's germline CDR1 is MNHEY and CDR2 SMNVEV (reference sequence). V shed 5 bases, J shed 4 bases, and the junction held 8 bases outside the gene matches. The CDR3 contains 16 residues.

This clone was recorded a few times. V and J are TRBV6-1 and TRBJ1-2, with a possible D match to TRBD1 (5 bases). This CDR3 is built from 13 residues. Germline V gene lookup returns CDR1 MNHNS and CDR2 SASEGT. V lost 1 base and J lost 11, with 14 bases in between. The CDR3 nucleotides are TGTGCCAGCAGTGAAGGACAGTCGGCCAGGTACACCTTC. Translated: CASSEGQSARYTF.

The rearrangement links TRBV19 to TRBJ2-3; 9 nucleotides line up with TRBD1. V shed 5 bases and J 4 bases; nucleotides not matched to a gene: 7. CDR1 is LNHDA and CDR2 is SQIVND in the germline V gene (reference sequence). The CDR3 spans 15 residues. The CDR3 sequence is CASSLRDRAADTQYF. As DNA, the CDR3 is TGTGCCAGTAGTCTCCGGGACAGGGCTGCAGATACGCAGTATTTT.

This clone has a handful of counts. This chain joins TRBV7-8 and TRBJ1-4; 12 bases map to TRBD1. CDR3 length: 17 amino acids. After removal of 6 bases from V and 1 base from J, the junction contained 6 bases not matched to a gene. Germline values: CDR1 SGHVS, CDR2 FQNEAQ. The DNA for the CDR3 is TGTGCCAGCAGGAGGGGGGACAGGGGGCGAACTAATGAAAAACTGTTTTTT. It encodes CASRRGDRGRTNEKLFF. The full variable domain, its missing parts supplied by reference TRBV7-8 and TRBJ1-4, is GAGVSQSPRYKVAKRGQDVALRCDPISGHVSLFWYQQALGQGPEFLTYFQNEAQLDKSGLPSDRFFAERPEGSVSTLKIQRTQQEDSAVYLCASRRGDRGRTNEKLFFGSGTQLSVL.

In its sample, this clone was seen once. J is TRBJ1-2 and V is TRBV29-1; 9 bases line up with TRBD1. Germline trimming cut 6 bases from V and 7 bases from J; bases unmatched to any gene: 6. Germline V gene data show CDR1 as SQVTM and CDR2 as ANQGSEA. This CDR3 has 12 amino acids. This CDR3 is CSVQTGGIGYTF. DNA of the CDR3: TGCAGCGTACAAACAGGGGGCATTGGCTACACCTTC.

The rearrangement uses TRBV7-9 and TRBJ2-5; 8 nucleotides match TRBD2. CDR1 and CDR2 (germline): SEHNR, FQNEAQ (reference sequence). With 1 base clipped from V and 3 bases from J, the junction kept 7 bases outside the gene matches. This CDR3 is built from 16 residues. DNA of the CDR3: TGTGCCAGCAGCTTAGGCGGGGGGCAGGCAGAAGAGACCCAGTACTTC. This codes for CASSLGGGQAEETQYF.

The J gene is TRBJ2-5, the V gene TRBV7-2; 7 positions agree with TRBD1. The germline V gene encodes CDR1 SGHTA and CDR2 FQGNSA. CDR3 length equals 14 residues. V was clipped by 5 bases and J by 4 bases; unmatched bases: 7. CDR3 nucleotides: TGTGCCAGCAGCACAGGACAGGTGGGAGAGACCCAGTACTTC. Protein: CASSTGQVGETQYF.

This clone was found once. The chain recombines TRBV4-2 with TRBJ2-3, with a possible D match to TRBD2 (5 bases). Germline V gives CDR1 LGHNA, CDR2 YNFKEQ. V was pared by 1 base and J by 3 bases, with 17 bases between. There are 17 residues in the CDR3. CDR3 residues: CASSQGGLAEGTDTQYF. CDR3 in DNA: TGTGCCAGCAGCCAAGGAGGGCTTGCCGAAGGGACAGATACGCAGTATTTT.